The clone carrying this T cell receptor beta chain was detected only a few times. These data originate in a study of T-cell reconstitution after alpha-beta-depleted transplantation in children. Researchers prepared the TCRbeta library using unique molecular identifiers, the study reports. TCRdb re-analysed the PCR reads in MiXCR, keeping a single row per CDR3 protein. There are roughly 300,000 distinct CDR3 sequences in the sample; 9.9% occur only once, and around 9.1% lies in the top ten. Source: PBMCs from the stem cell graft donor, taken from the stem cell graft. The receptor was isolated from a human donor who donated a stem cell graft to a child with SCID.

As DNA, the CDR3 is TGTGCCAGTACTCGCGGTAAGGGAGCCGGTCGTGAAAACATTCAGTACTTC. Its translation is CASTRGKGAGRENIQYF. The chain combines TRBV19 with TRBJ2-4, with D possibly TRBD2 on 5 matching bases. Germline CDR1 is LNHDA and CDR2 is SQIVND (reference sequence). This CDR3 has 17 residues. With 7 bases removed from V and 5 bases from J, the gap between germline ends came to 24 bases. The full variable domain, completed using reference TRBV19 and TRBJ2-4, is DGGITQSPKYLFRKEGQNVTLSCEQNLNHDAMYWYRQDPGQGLRLIYYSQIVNDFQKGDIAEGYSVSREKKESFPLTVTSAQKNPTAFYLCASTRGKGAGRENIQYFGAGTRLSVL.